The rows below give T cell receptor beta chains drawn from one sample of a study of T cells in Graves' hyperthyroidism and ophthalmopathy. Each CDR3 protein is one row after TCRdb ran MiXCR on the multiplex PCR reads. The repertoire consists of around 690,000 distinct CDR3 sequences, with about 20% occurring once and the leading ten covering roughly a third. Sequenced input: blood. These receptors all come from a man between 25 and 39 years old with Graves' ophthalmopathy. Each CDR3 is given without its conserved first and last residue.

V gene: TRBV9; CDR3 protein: ASSGGGGGRAYEQY
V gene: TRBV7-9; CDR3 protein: ASILDGGHEQF
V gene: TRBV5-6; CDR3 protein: ASSIDGGPVGYT
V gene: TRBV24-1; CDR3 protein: ATSGLSSGINTGELF
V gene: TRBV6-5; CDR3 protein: ASSYGAGEDDEQY
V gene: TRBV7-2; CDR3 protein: ASSPFPNYEAPDYEQY
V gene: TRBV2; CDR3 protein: ASSEARLAGGETQY
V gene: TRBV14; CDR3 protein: ASSRRLADTQETQY
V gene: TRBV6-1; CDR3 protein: ASSDPGRGAKNEQY
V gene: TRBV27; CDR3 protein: ASSLGGRAGTDTQY
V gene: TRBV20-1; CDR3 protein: SARTSGRDTGELF
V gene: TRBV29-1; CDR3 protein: SVGGRMNTEAF
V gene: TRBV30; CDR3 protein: AWSVGTGHGNTIY
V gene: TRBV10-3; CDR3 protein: AISESGGAAGANVLT
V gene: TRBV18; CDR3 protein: ASSPEAGNTGELF
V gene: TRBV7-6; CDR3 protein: ASTNLGGGSRQETQY
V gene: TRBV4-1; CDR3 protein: ASSQWEGLRGEQPQH
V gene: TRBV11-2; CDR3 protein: ASSPGLAEYNEQF
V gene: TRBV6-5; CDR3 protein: ASSYFLLSGQGPSGNTGELF
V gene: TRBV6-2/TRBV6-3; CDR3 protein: ASSYRQLNEKPF
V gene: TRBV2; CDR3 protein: ASHGSDTQC
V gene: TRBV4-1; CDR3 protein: ASSRALDEQF
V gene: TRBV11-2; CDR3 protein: ASSFLTGGQETQY
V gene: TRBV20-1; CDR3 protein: SALRRTGELF
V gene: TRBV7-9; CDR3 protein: ASSSSASSYEQY
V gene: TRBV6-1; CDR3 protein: ASTRAPGPYNEQF
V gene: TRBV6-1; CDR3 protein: ASTFPSGYGEGETQY
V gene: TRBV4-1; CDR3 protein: ATSSGDSSYEQY